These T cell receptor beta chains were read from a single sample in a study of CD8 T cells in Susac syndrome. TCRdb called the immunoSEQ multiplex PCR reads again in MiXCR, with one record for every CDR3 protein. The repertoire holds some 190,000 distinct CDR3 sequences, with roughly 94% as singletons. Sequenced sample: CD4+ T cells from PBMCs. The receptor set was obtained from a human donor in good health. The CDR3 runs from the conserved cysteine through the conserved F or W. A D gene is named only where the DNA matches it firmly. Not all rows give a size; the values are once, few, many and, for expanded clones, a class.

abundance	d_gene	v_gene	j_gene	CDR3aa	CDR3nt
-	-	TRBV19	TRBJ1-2	CASRIDRNYGYTF	TGTGCCAGTAGGATCGACAGGAACTATGGCTACACCTTC
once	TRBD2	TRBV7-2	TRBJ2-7	CASSPLRLAGVSHEQYF	TGTGCCAGCAGCCCGCTAAGACTAGCGGGGGTCTCCCACGAGCAGTACTTC
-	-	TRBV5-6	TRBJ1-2	CASSLSRVYTF	TGTGCCAGCAGCTTGAGTCGAGTCTACACCTTC
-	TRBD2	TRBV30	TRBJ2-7	CAWSSGTSGVSSYEQYF	TGTGCCTGGAGTTCCGGGACTAGCGGGGTTAGCTCCTACGAGCAGTACTTC
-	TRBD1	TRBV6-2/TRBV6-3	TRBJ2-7	CASSYLSRDRGEQYF	TGTGCCAGCAGTTACTTGTCCCGGGACAGGGGCGAGCAGTACTTC
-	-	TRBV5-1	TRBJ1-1	CASNRGAVNTEAFF	TGCGCCAGCAATCGGGGGGCCGTGAACACTGAAGCTTTCTTT
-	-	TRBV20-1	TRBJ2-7	CSARVVKGHPYEQYF	TGCAGTGCTAGAGTCGTCAAGGGGCACCCCTACGAGCAGTACTTC
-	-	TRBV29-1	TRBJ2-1	CSVVVPPGGYNEQFF	TGCAGCGTTGTCGTCCCCCCTGGGGGCTACAATGAGCAGTTCTTC
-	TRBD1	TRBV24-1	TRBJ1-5	CATSDRGDRSNQPQHF	TGTGCCACCAGTGATCGTGGGGACAGAAGCAATCAGCCCCAGCATTTT
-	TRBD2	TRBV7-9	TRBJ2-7	CASSFIAGPSYEQYF	TGTGCCAGCAGCTTTATAGCGGGACCATCTTACGAGCAGTACTTC
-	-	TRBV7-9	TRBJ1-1	CASSLTGTSFF	TGTGCCAGCAGCTTGACCGGGACTTCTTTCTTT
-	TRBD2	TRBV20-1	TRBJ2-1	CSAARAGGAREQFF	TGCAGTGCTGCTAGAGCGGGAGGAGCGAGGGAGCAGTTCTTC
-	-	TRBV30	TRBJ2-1	CAWKKWTTLNEQFF	TGTGCCTGGAAAAAATGGACAACACTCAATGAGCAGTTCTTC
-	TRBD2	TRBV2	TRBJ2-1	CACLTSGNHNEQFF	TGTGCCTGCCTCACTAGCGGTAACCACAATGAGCAGTTCTTC
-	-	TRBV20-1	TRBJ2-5	CSARAATDTQYF	TGCAGTGCTAGAGCCGCGACAGACACCCAGTACTTC
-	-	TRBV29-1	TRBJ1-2	CSVEWEHGYTF	TGCAGCGTTGAATGGGAGCATGGCTACACCTTC
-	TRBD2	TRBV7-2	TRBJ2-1	CASSLALTSGSYNEQFF	TGTGCCAGCAGCTTAGCCCTTACTAGCGGGTCCTACAATGAGCAGTTCTTC
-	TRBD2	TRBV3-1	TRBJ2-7	CASSWTSGAYEQYF	TGTGCCAGCAGCTGGACTAGCGGCGCCTACGAGCAGTACTTC
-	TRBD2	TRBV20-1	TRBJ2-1	CSARGERGTYNEQFF	TGCAGTGCTAGAGGGGAGCGGGGTACCTACAATGAGCAGTTCTTC
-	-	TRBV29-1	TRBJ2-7	CSVEDRNRGQGYEQYF	TGCAGCGTTGAAGATCGAAACCGGGGGCAAGGCTACGAGCAGTACTTC
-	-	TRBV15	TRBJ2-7	CATSRDRPGEQYF	TGTGCCACCAGCAGAGATAGGCCGGGCGAGCAGTACTTC
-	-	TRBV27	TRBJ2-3	CASSSQGTDTQYF	TGTGCCAGCAGTTCCCAGGGCACAGATACGCAGTATTTT
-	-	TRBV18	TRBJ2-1	CASSPPREVAEQFF	TGTGCCAGCTCACCACCGCGGGAAGTAGCTGAGCAGTTCTTC